This T cell receptor (beta chain) came from a study of shared T cell receptors in the human thymus. The germline V gene encodes CDR1 LNHNV and CDR2 YYDKDF (reference sequence). With V trimmed by 2 bases and J by 3 bases, 10 bases remained unmatched. The CDR3 contains 17 residues. Generated by immunoSEQ multiplex PCR, the TCRdb table keeps only in-frame clones and is missing some. The profile shows roughly 560,000 clones, around three quarters of them singletons. These data were likewise used in another study, on human thymus T cells.

The rearrangement links TRBV15 to TRBJ2-7; 10 bases align to TRBD1. This TCR came from a boy under two years old with a congenital heart defect. The specimen sequenced was thymocytes. The CDR3 coding sequence is TGTGCCACCAGCAGACTAAAACCGGGACAGGGGAGCTACGAGCAGTACTTC. This sequence encodes CATSRLKPGQGSYEQYF.